These T cell receptor beta chains were read from a single sample in a study of regulatory T cells in long-lasting Graves disease. TCRdb re-derived calls from the multiplex PCR reads in MiXCR, one entry per CDR3 protein. The sample lists 250,000 or so distinct CDR3 sequences; around 20% were seen once. The input for sequencing was peripheral blood mononuclear cells (PBMCs), taken at new diagnosis, from a patient treated with antithyroid drugs. Receptors originate from a female donor with Graves disease. The CDR3 runs from the conserved cysteine through the conserved F or W. The D gene is left open where the match is weak. Size values are once, few and many counts, or a class for expanded clones, and some rows have none.

>-|many|TRBV29-1|TRBJ1-1
TGCAGCGTTGATTTCGGGTCCCTTTACACTGAAGCTTTCTTT
CSVDFGSLYTEAFF
>-|many|TRBV20-1|TRBJ2-7
TGCAGTGCTAGTCGGGGGCCCCAGTACGAGCAGTACTTC
CSASRGPQYEQYF
>TRBD2|many|TRBV12-3/TRBV12-4|TRBJ2-5
TGTGCCAGCAGGGATTCTAGCGGGGGACAAGAGACCCAGTACTTC
CASRDSSGGQETQYF
>-|many|TRBV12-3/TRBV12-4|TRBJ2-3
TGTGCCAGCAGTCCAGGGGTCCCAGATACGCAGTATTTT
CASSPGVPDTQYF
>TRBD1|few|TRBV6-4|TRBJ1-1
TGTGCCACCTTAGGACAGGGCTCGGCTGAAGCTTTCTTT
CATLGQGSAEAFF
>-|-|TRBV7-3|TRBJ2-1
TGTGCCAGCAGCCGAGCCCCAAACGGGATGTCCTACAATGAGCAGTTCTTC
CASSRAPNGMSYNEQFF
>TRBD2|-|TRBV19|TRBJ2-3
TGTGCCAGTAGTATGGGGCTAGCGGGGAGGAATACGCAGTATTTT
CASSMGLAGRNTQYF
>-|many|TRBV7-2|TRBJ2-7
TGTGCCAGCAGCTACGACAGTGGGCTGAGCTCCTACGAGCAGTACTTC
CASSYDSGLSSYEQYF
>-|-|TRBV24-1|TRBJ1-6
TGTGCCACCAGTGCAGGGACAAATTCACCCCTCCACTTT
CATSAGTNSPLHF
>-|-|TRBV18|TRBJ1-1
TGTGCCAGCTCAGCGACAGGCACTGAAGCTTTCTTT
CASSATGTEAFF
>-|many|TRBV20-1|TRBJ1-5
TGCAGTGCTAGAGTCCCAGGTTATAGCAATCAGCCCCAGCATTTT
CSARVPGYSNQPQHF
>-|many|TRBV7-2|TRBJ2-1
TGTGCCAGCAGCCCAGGGATATTGGAGCAGTTCTTC
CASSPGILEQFF
>-|many|TRBV7-9|TRBJ2-7
TGTGCCAGCAGCTTCTCCACGGATTCCTACGAGCAGTACTTC
CASSFSTDSYEQYF
>TRBD1|many|TRBV12-3/TRBV12-4|TRBJ2-7
TGTGCCAGCACTTTCAGGGGGTCCCGCTACGAGCAGTACTTC
CASTFRGSRYEQYF
>-|many|TRBV7-2|TRBJ2-5
TGTGCCAGCAGCCCAGGCCACACGGCCCAAGAGACCCAGTACTTC
CASSPGHTAQETQYF
>-|once|TRBV5-1|TRBJ1-6
TGCGCCAGCAGCTCGCGCCCAGGGGAAGGGAGTTCACCCCTCCACTTT
CASSSRPGEGSSPLHF
>TRBD2|many|TRBV14|TRBJ2-7
TGTGCCAGCAGCTCCCGGACTAGCGCTGCCTACGAGCAGTACTTC
CASSSRTSAAYEQYF
>TRBD1|many|TRBV3-1|TRBJ1-3
TGTGCCAGCAGCCAACTGGGACAGGGCCCTGGAAACACCATATATTTT
CASSQLGQGPGNTIYF
>-|many|TRBV7-2|TRBJ1-1
TGTGCCAGCAGCCACCCGACGGGGGTGGGCACTGAAGCTTTCTTT
CASSHPTGVGTEAFF
>TRBD1|-|TRBV7-8|TRBJ1-2
TGTGCCAGCAGCTGGGGACAGCGACCAAACTATGGCTACACCTTC
CASSWGQRPNYGYTF
>TRBD1|many|TRBV5-6|TRBJ2-1
TGTGCCAGCAGCTTGAGACAGGGGTCCAATGAGCAGTTCTTC
CASSLRQGSNEQFF
>-|many|TRBV27|TRBJ1-5
TGTGCCAGCAGAAGAGAGAGGGGATGGGAGCCCCAGCATTTT
CASRRERGWEPQHF
>-|many|TRBV28|TRBJ1-2
TGTGCCAGCACAGACAAGCCCTACTATGGCTACACCTTC
CASTDKPYYGYTF
>-|many|TRBV3-1|TRBJ2-2
TGTGCCAGCAGCCGTGGGGTCGGGGAGCTGTTTTTT
CASSRGVGELFF
>-|many|TRBV5-8|TRBJ1-4
TGTGCCAGCAGCTTAGTGGGCACTAATGAAAAACTGTTTTTT
CASSLVGTNEKLFF
>-|-|TRBV20-1|TRBJ2-7
TGCAGTGCTAGAAAGCCCAGCGGGGCAAGACAGGTCGACGAGCAGTACTTC
CSARKPSGARQVDEQYF
>TRBD1|many|TRBV12-3/TRBV12-4|TRBJ1-2
TGTGCCAGCAGTTTTGGGACAGGGCATCTTGGCACCTTC
CASSFGTGHLGTF
>TRBD1|many|TRBV6-2/TRBV6-3|TRBJ1-1
TGTGCCAGCAGTTACCTCGGGACAGGGGGCGTTAACACTGAAGCTTTCTTT
CASSYLGTGGVNTEAFF
>TRBD2|many|TRBV2|TRBJ2-1
TGTGCCAGCAGCGCGGGGGGGTACAATGAGCAGTTCTTC
CASSAGGYNEQFF
>-|once|TRBV14|TRBJ1-6
TGTGCCAGCAGCCAAGCCGGGACAAAATATTCACCCCTCCACTTT
CASSQAGTKYSPLHF
>TRBD1|many|TRBV5-1|TRBJ2-5
TGCGCCAGCAGCCCAGGGACAGGGATGAAGACCCAGTACTTC
CASSPGTGMKTQYF
>-|many|TRBV9|TRBJ2-3
TGTGCCAGCAGCTCCCCGAGACCTCCAAGTTTT
CASSSPRPPSF
>-|few|TRBV7-2|TRBJ1-5
TGTGCCAGCAGTTTTAGGGATTTCGGTCAGCCCCAGCATTTT
CASSFRDFGQPQHF
>-|many|TRBV20-1|TRBJ2-7
TGCAGTCTTGGTACAGGGACCTACGAGCAGTACTTC
CSLGTGTYEQYF
>-|many|TRBV28|TRBJ1-4
TGTGCCAGCAGTTTCTCCAGGGCCAGGGGTAGAATAGAGGAAAAACTGTTTTTT
CASSFSRARGRIEEKLFF
>-|-|TRBV4-1|TRBJ1-2
TGTGCCAGCAGCCAAGATAATGGAGGAGGCTACACCTTC
CASSQDNGGGYTF
>TRBD2|many|TRBV7-9|TRBJ2-3
TGTGCCAGCAGCTCGCTAGCGGGGGGGCTTAGCACAGATACGCAGTATTTT
CASSSLAGGLSTDTQYF
>TRBD1|many|TRBV5-1|TRBJ2-7
TGCGCCAGCTCAAGACTGGGACAGGGGGCGGGAGAGCAGTACTTC
CASSRLGQGAGEQYF
>TRBD1|many|TRBV6-5|TRBJ1-1
TGTGCCAGCAGTTACTCGAAGTCGACAGGGTATTTTGCTTTCTTT
CASSYSKSTGYFAFF
>-|few|TRBV24-1|TRBJ2-3
TGTGCCACCAGTGGACAATATACCCAGCCTCCCGATACGCAGTATTTT
CATSGQYTQPPDTQYF
>-|-|TRBV6-2/TRBV6-3|TRBJ1-1
TGTGCCACCATACAGGGTGGGGACACTGAAGCTTTCTTT
CATIQGGDTEAFF
>-|many|TRBV7-9|TRBJ1-6
TGTGCCAGCAGCCCCGCTGCCTATAATTCACCCCTCCACTTT
CASSPAAYNSPLHF
>TRBD1|few|TRBV12-3/TRBV12-4|TRBJ1-4
TGTGCCAGCAGTCGGACAGGGCCGGGAGCAACTAATGAAAAACTGTTTTTT
CASSRTGPGATNEKLFF
>-|-|TRBV5-1|TRBJ2-3
TGCGCCAGCAGGGCGGGGTCCGAGTTAAATACGCAGTATTTT
CASRAGSELNTQYF
>TRBD2|once|TRBV6-2/TRBV6-3|TRBJ2-6
TGTGCCAGCGTACTAGCGGGAAACTCTGGGGCCAACGTCCTGACTTTC
CASVLAGNSGANVLTF
>-|-|TRBV24-1|TRBJ2-2
TGTGCCACCAGTGACCGACCCACCGGGGAGCTGTTTTTT
CATSDRPTGELFF
>-|few|TRBV15|TRBJ1-5
TGTGCCACCAGCAGGGAAAATCAGCCCCAGCATTTT
CATSRENQPQHF
>-|many|TRBV20-1|TRBJ1-6
TGCAGTGCTAGAGAGGGGGGGGGGAGCTATAATTCACCCCTCCACTTT
CSAREGGGSYNSPLHF
>-|few|TRBV10-3|TRBJ1-1
TGTGCCATCACACCTACCGGGACCACAGACACTGAAGCTTTCTTT
CAITPTGTTDTEAFF
>-|-|TRBV7-9|TRBJ1-6
TGTGCCAGCAGCTTAATGGGGGGGAATTCACCCCTCCACTTT
CASSLMGGNSPLHF
>-|many|TRBV2|TRBJ2-3
TGTGCCAGCTCAGCGTACACAGATACGCAGTATTTT
CASSAYTDTQYF
>-|many|TRBV5-5|TRBJ2-7
TGTGCCAGCAGCTCATGGCCGTCATGGCGGTCCTCCTACGAGCAGTACTTC
CASSSWPSWRSSYEQYF